This TCR beta chain was retrieved from a study of blood T cell repertoires in COVID-19 (dated by TCRdb to 2020 to 2022). Background on the whole study: The collaborator samples originated in the United States, Italy and Spain and spanned the acute and convalescent phases of COVID-19. The material from the prospective study consisted of cDNA or gDNA derived from T cells, B-cell-depleted T cells, or PBMCs. Subjects who had been exposed to COVID-19, were actively infected with it, or had recovered from it provided the deeply sampled blood TCRbeta repertoires that made up the dataset. A freely available public database, intended as a resource for researchers studying the immune response to SARS-CoV-2, is where the repertoires were released. Samples were obtained from the ongoing ImmuneRACE study (first 160 participants) and from about 1,300 subjects provided by 6 global collaborators. A de-identified subject ID, COVID-19 status, age in years and sex were almost always included in the sample metadata. HLA class I and class II types, where available, came from metadata supplied by the sample provider rather than from assay-based typing. Summary of the overall study and its limitations: How much clinical and demographic metadata was included differed by source and by participant, and the metadata was provided uncurated.

This clone was recorded a few times. The specificity of this receptor is unknown. Base quality data are lacking; no much larger clone is found one base away. The immunoSEQ Assay, a bias-controlled multiplex PCR, was used to amplify TCRbeta CDR3 regions from genomic DNA. Per the source publication's procedure: The number of nucleated cells in each sample was estimated by amplification of reference gene primers within the assay. Sequence reads were collapsed and filtered to measure the absolute abundance of every unique TCRbeta CDR3 rearrangement. For each sample, productive Simpson clonality was calculated by taking the square root of Simpson's diversity index across productive rearrangements. TCRdb retrieved this table from immuneACCESS and kept in-frame rearrangements only. Not all clones are present; in checked studies, unresolved V genes account for under half, and no reason is known for the remainder. V and J calls and clone size are those listed in that table; D and trimming were worked out from the DNA. Recorded for this sample are 240,000 or so clones; 70% to 90% of them occurred a single time. The top ten hold 5.5% to 6.5% of the sample.

The CDR3 holds 17 amino acids from the cysteine to the phenylalanine. The DNA shown is the 51-base CDR3, in frame from base 1. CDR1 and CDR2 are drawn from the germline V gene: LGHNA, YSLEER. V is clipped by 0 bases and J by 5 bases, and the sequence between their germline boundaries is 18 bases long. Collaborating institutions collected whole blood in K2EDTA tubes following their own protocols. For TCRbeta analysis, collaborators shipped samples as frozen whole blood, isolated PBMCs, or DNA extracted from either of those sample types. Material: peripheral blood. The sequence was collected from a man in his sixties with acute or convalescent COVID-19. Rearrangement joined TRBV4-3 to TRBJ2-3; TRBD2 might be the D gene, on 6 matching bases. The bases read TGCGCCAGCAGCCAAGATGGGACGGGAGTATTTCGAGATACGCAGTATTTT. The translation is CASSQDGTGVFRDTQYF.